This entry concerns a single T cell receptor beta chain. Its antigen is currently not known. No much larger clone exists at a distance of one base, and base qualities are not known. Reading from cysteine to phenylalanine, the CDR3 counts 17 amino acids. The CDR3 DNA has 51 bases and is translated from base 1. CDR1 SGHAT and CDR2 FQNNGV are derived from the germline V gene. Trimming takes 4 bases off V and 7 bases off J; junction bases not matched to a gene: 15. The sample is drawn from a study of blood T cell repertoires in COVID-19 (dated by TCRdb to 2018 to 2020). Background for the entire study: Samples covering the acute and convalescent phases of COVID-19 were provided by collaborators in the United States, Italy and Spain. The prospective study material was composed of cDNA or gDNA derived from T cells, B-cell-depleted T cells, or PBMCs. Subjects who had been exposed to COVID-19, were actively infected with it, or had recovered from it provided the deeply sampled blood TCRbeta repertoires that made up the dataset. The repertoires were released in a freely available public database meant as a resource for research on the immune response to SARS-CoV-2. The samples were drawn from two sources: the first 160 participants of the ongoing ImmuneRACE study, and fewer than 1,500 subjects contributed by 6 global collaborators. Nearly every sample came with metadata listing a de-identified subject ID, COVID-19 status, age in years and sex. Where available, HLA class I and class II types were taken from metadata supplied by the sample provider and were not determined by assay-based typing. The paper as a whole reports these results and caveats: How much clinical and demographic metadata was included differed by source and by participant, and the metadata was provided uncurated.

TCRbeta CDR3 regions were amplified from genomic DNA by means of the immunoSEQ Assay, a bias-controlled multiplex PCR. The authors' analysis ran thus. Nucleated cell counts per sample were estimated from amplification of reference gene primers within the assay. To quantify the absolute abundance of each unique TCRbeta CDR3 rearrangement, sequence reads were collapsed and filtered. For each sample, productive Simpson clonality was calculated as the square root of Simpson's diversity index over productive rearrangements. TCRdb holds this immuneACCESS table with in-frame rearrangements only. Some clones are missing; in checked studies, unresolved V genes explain under half, and the rest has no known cause. V, J and clone size are those of that table, while D and trimming were read from the DNA. The sample contains about 250,000 clones, 86% of them found a single time. The ten largest clones represent roughly 1.7% of the sample.

Enrolling through a virtual design, the prospective study's participants ranged in age from roughly 18 to 100 years and lived across roughly 23 United States geographic areas. In the prospective study, cohorts were assigned on the basis of participant-reported clinical history obtained from a screening survey and a study questionnaire. Recovered participants in ImmuneRACE Cohort 3 were defined as having two consecutive negative NP/OP PCR tests, clearance from a healthcare professional, or resolution of symptoms. Each participant in the prospective study had whole blood, serum and a nasopharyngeal or oropharyngeal swab collected by mobile phlebotomists. Prospective study participants could optionally give additional blood draws and questionnaires over an approximately two-month period. Blood samples from the prospective study were shipped frozen or at room temperature prior to DNA extraction.

Input material: PBMCs or T cells enriched from blood (not recorded which). Recombination linked TRBV11-2 to TRBJ2-4; 8 bases in the middle match TRBD1. This sequence originates from a man in his forties who had recovered from COVID-19. The DNA reads TGTGCCAGCAGCTACGACAGGGGACCGGATGTGAGGAACATTCAGTACTTC. Translated, this is CASSYDRGPDVRNIQYF. Extended through the reference TRBV11-2 and TRBJ2-4 proteins, this CDR3 yields the full variable domain: EAGVAQSPRYKIIEKRQSVAFWCNPISGHATLYWYQQILGQGPKLLIQFQNNGVVDDSQLPKDRFSAERLKGVDSTLKIQPAKLEDSAVYLCASSYDRGPDVRNIQYFGAGTRLSVL.